This passage covers 7 T cell receptor beta chains from one sample sequenced in a study of blood T cell repertoires in COVID-19. Assay used: immunoSEQ multiplex PCR; TCRdb lists only in-frame clones, some missing. This sample has over 35,000 clones; around four fifths occur once, and the top ten carry approximately 15%. Sequencing was done on a sample of peripheral blood. The source is a human donor in a cohort sampled during active COVID-19.

The chain links TRBV5-1 to TRBJ2-5; 9 positions agree with TRBD1. Per the germline V gene, CDR1 is SGHRS and CDR2 is YFSETQ. The CDR3 runs to 14 residues. The ends lost 0 bases at V and 5 bases at J; junction bases unmatched: 2. CDR3 coding DNA: TGCGCCAGCAGCTTGGGGGACAGGGCTGAGACCCAGTACTTC. It specifies CASSLGDRAETQYF.

This chain links TRBV7-9 with TRBJ2-1; a possible D gene is TRBD2 (7 bases). This CDR3 spans 15 amino acids. Germline CDR1 SEHNR, CDR2 FQNEAQ (reference sequence). V lost 4 bases and J 8 bases, leaving 18 bases between the germline ends. The CDR3 region has the DNA TGTGCCAGCAGCTGGAGTAGGGGGGGCCTCGATGAGCAGTTCTTC. Encoded protein: CASSWSRGGLDEQFF.

The table lists this clone with a few counts. This rearrangement joins TRBV6-4 to TRBJ2-1, with TRBD1 as a possible D gene (6 bases). The germline V gene has CDR1 MRHNA and CDR2 SNTAGT. The ends were cut back, 7 bases at V and 8 bases at J, with 18 bases in the middle. The CDR3 sequence is 14 residues long. The DNA for the CDR3 is TGTGCCAGCACCCCGGGACAAGGTGGAGATGAGCAGTTCTTC. Encoded protein: CASTPGQGGDEQFF.

This chain links TRBV10-3 with TRBJ2-1, with 9 bases fitting TRBD2. Germline trimming cut 10 bases from V and 0 bases from J; bases unmatched to any gene: 19. This CDR3 region has 19 residues. Germline assignment: CDR1 ENHRY and CDR2 SYGVKD. The CDR3 nucleotides are TGTGCCACCGCGTCTCTCGCGGGGGGGCAATTATCCTCCTACAATGAGCAGTTCTTC. The encoded protein is CATASLAGGQLSSYNEQFF.

V usage is TRBV7-2 and J usage is TRBJ1-1; no definite D call. The V and J ends lost 5 bases and 6 bases respectively, with 10 bases between them. CDR3 length: 12 amino acids. The germline V gene has CDR1 SGHTA and CDR2 FQGNSA. CDR3 sequence: CASSLYFAEAFF. In DNA, the CDR3 is TGTGCCAGCAGCCTGTACTTCGCTGAAGCTTTCTTT. The whole variable domain, filled in from reference TRBV7-2 and TRBJ1-1, reads GAGVSQSPSNKVTEKGKDVELRCDPISGHTALYWYRQSLGQGLEFLIYFQGNSAPDKSGLPSDRFSAERTGGSVSTLTIQRTQQEDSAVYLCASSLYFAEAFFGQGTRLTVV.

The chain joins TRBV25-1 to TRBJ2-7; D remains ambiguous. The CDR3 spans 16 residues. V dropped 2 bases and J dropped 6 bases, with 20 bases sitting between them. Germline values: CDR1 MGHDK, CDR2 SYGVNS. CDR3 coding DNA: TGTGCCAGCAGTGAACATGGCGGCCGGCCTCCCGGCGAGCAGTACTTC. It translates to CASSEHGGRPPGEQYF.

The chain couples TRBV28 to TRBJ1-6; 7 nucleotides line up with TRBD1. The CDR3 runs 15 residues. The germline CDR1 and CDR2 sequences are MDHEN and SYDVKM. The trim removed 6 bases at V and 5 bases at J, leaving 7 bases unmatched. For the CDR3, the DNA is TGTGCCAGCAGCGACAGGGTAGGGGATAATTCACCCCTCCACTTT. Its translation: CASSDRVGDNSPLHF.